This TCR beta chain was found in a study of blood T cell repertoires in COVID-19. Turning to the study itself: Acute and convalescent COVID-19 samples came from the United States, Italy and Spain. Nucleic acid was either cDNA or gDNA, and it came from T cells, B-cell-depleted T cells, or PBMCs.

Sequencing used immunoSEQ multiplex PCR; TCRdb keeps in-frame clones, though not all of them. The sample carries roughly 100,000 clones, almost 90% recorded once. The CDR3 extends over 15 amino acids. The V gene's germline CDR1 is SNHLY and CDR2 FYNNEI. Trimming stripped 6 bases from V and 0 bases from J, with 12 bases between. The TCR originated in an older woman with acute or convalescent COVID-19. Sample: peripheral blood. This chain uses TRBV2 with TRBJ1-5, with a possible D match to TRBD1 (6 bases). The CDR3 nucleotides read TGTGCCAGCAGAGGGTCCAGGGGTAGCAATCAGCCCCAGCATTTT. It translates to CASRGSRGSNQPQHF.